This T cell receptor (beta chain) was identified during a study of T cell responses to AZD1222 COVID-19 vaccine. General observations from the study: Donor demographics were predominantly white British with a female majority; clonal diversity may be underestimated.

TCRdb keeps only in-frame clones here, not all; method: immunoSEQ multiplex PCR. Of some 80,000 clones listed, around 89% are singletons. This CDR3 spans 14 amino acids. Per germline, CDR1 SGHTS and CDR2 YDEGEE. V dropped 0 bases and J dropped 7 bases, with 13 bases sitting between them. About this clone: Its antigen is unidentified.

Sequencing used peripheral blood, obtained 28 days after the second dose of the MenACWY control vaccine. V gene TRBV5-8 combines with J gene TRBJ1-1; D not certain. The TCR originated in an adult who received the MenACWY meningococcal vaccine as a control. This chain's CDR3 is CASSLGGPFLEAFF. As DNA, the CDR3 is TGTGCCAGCAGCTTGGGGGGTCCGTTCCTTGAAGCTTTCTTT.